This T cell receptor beta chain was obtained from a study of PD-1 blockade in mismatch repair-deficient tumors. The CDR3 sequence is 12 residues long. The V and J ends lost 5 bases and 4 bases respectively, with 8 bases between them. In germline, CDR1 is SGHNT, CDR2 YENEEA. Profiled with immunoSEQ multiplex PCR; TCRdb holds only in-frame clones, not every one. The sample has about 100,000 clones, 82% seen once. This sequence was found in an adult with mismatch repair-deficient cancer. Sequencing used peripheral blood, obtained around 8 months after starting pembrolizumab. The chain links TRBV11-3 to TRBJ1-1; TRBD1 might be the D (5 bases). This CDR3 is CASSHGATEAFF. The CDR3 bases are TGTGCCAGCAGCCACGGGGCCACTGAAGCTTTCTTT. Based on the CDR3 plus reference TRBV11-3 and TRBJ1-1, the full variable domain is EAGVVQSPRYKIIEKKQPVAFWCNPISGHNTLYWYLQNLGQGPELLIRYENEEAVDDSQLPKDRFSAERLKGVDSTLKIQPAELGDSAVYLCASSHGATEAFFGQGTRLTVV.